This T cell receptor (beta chain) originates from a study of cytomegalovirus exposure and HLA in healthy donors. Study results and limitations: Rarity held for most TCR sequences, but there were some public TCRs that occurred in many donors. Associated with cytomegalovirus, according to the listing, were approximately 160 TCR beta chains.

The CDR3 extends over 12 amino acids. V lost 7 bases and J 2 bases, leaving 9 bases between the germline ends. Germline V CDR1 and CDR2: SGHRS, YFSETQ. Repertoires were generated with immunoSEQ multiplex PCR, while TCRdb's copy carries only in-frame clones and drops some. The sample yields approximately 120,000 clones, 89% seen once. A note on this clone: As yet, its antigen is unknown.

This chain uses TRBV5-1 with TRBJ2-5; TRBD2 is a possible D gene (5 bases). This TCR was recovered from a woman under 30 in good health and CMV-seronegative. The sequenced sample was PBMCs. The CDR3 nucleotides read TGCGCCAGCCATTCGGGGCAAGAGACCCAGTACTTC. This codes for CASHSGQETQYF.